Listed below are T cell receptor beta chains from one sample, sequenced in a study of esophageal squamous cell carcinoma under preoperative chemotherapy. TCRdb re-derived calls from the PCR reads in MiXCR, one entry per CDR3 protein. The sample includes around 30,000 distinct CDR3 sequences, approximately 51% of them seen just once. Sampling was conducted from a patient given preoperative chemotherapy. These TCRs come from a human donor with esophageal squamous cell carcinoma. The donor label of this sample is uncertain. Each CDR3 is given with its conserved first and last residue. D genes are given only for firm matches. Expanded clones get a size class; other rows say once, few or many, or leave the size out.

NA TRBD1 TRBJ2-2 TRBV11-3 TGTGCCAGCAGCGGCCGGGACAGGGGGAGCACAGGTGAGCAGTTTTTT CASSGRDRGSTGEQFF
many NA TRBJ2-7 TRBV6-1 TGTGCCAGCAGTGAAGGGGCCTTCTACGAGCAGTACTTC CASSEGAFYEQYF
NA NA TRBJ2-2 TRBV7-2 TGTGCCAGCAGATCTATCCCAGACACCGAGACGCAGTTTTTT CASRSIPDTETQFF
NA NA TRBJ2-2 TRBV12-3/TRBV12-4 TGTGCCAGCAGCATTAGTACAGGCGCCGGTACGCTGTTTTTT CASSISTGAGTLFF
many TRBD2 TRBJ2-2 TRBV5-4 TGTGCCAGCAGCGGGACTAGCGGGGGGCGTTACACCGGGGAGCTGTTTTTT CASSGTSGGRYTGELFF
NA NA TRBJ2-3 TRBV7-6 TGTGCCAGCAGGGCACGCGTCCCGGGGCGGGGAGCCAAAAACATTCAGTATTTT CASRARVPGRGAKNIQYF
many TRBD2 TRBJ2-5 TRBV11-1 TGTGCCAGCAGCCCTAGCGGGGGCTTGGTAATGGGGACCCAGTACTTC CASSPSGGLVMGTQYF
few NA TRBJ2-7 TRBV5-4 TGTGCCAGCAGCACCTCGTCGGGCTCCTACGAGCAGTACTTC CASSTSSGSYEQYF
many NA TRBJ2-5 TRBV11-2 TGTGCCAGCAGCTGGAACCATTGGGAGACCCAGTACTTC CASSWNHWETQYF
NA NA TRBJ2-7 TRBV7-2 TGTGCCAGCAGCCGCACCCCCTCCCGGACCGTACTAGGCGACGAGCAGTACTTC CASSRTPSRTVLGDEQYF
NA TRBD2 TRBJ2-5 TRBV7-7 TGTGCTAGCAGCGTTAGGGACGGGGGGGGAGACGCCCAGTCTTTC CASSVRDGGGDAQSF
NA TRBD2 TRBJ2-1 TRBV7-2 TGTGCCAGCAGCTTAGGAGGGAGACTAGCGGGAGCACTTAATGAGCAGTTCTTC CASSLGGRLAGALNEQFF
many NA TRBJ2-1 TRBV6-1 TGTGCCAGCAGTGAAGCCCAGGAACCCTACAATGAGCAGTTCTTC CASSEAQEPYNEQFF
NA NA TRBJ2-1 TRBV6-1 TGTGCCAGCAGTGAATTTGGAGGGGCAGGCGAGCAGTTCTTC CASSEFGGAGEQFF
NA NA TRBJ2-3 TRBV7-9 TGTGCCAGCGGCTTAGTGGGGACGGATACGCAGTATTTT CASGLVGTDTQYF
once TRBD1 TRBJ2-5 TRBV12-3/TRBV12-4 TGTGCCAGCAAGGGGGCAGCACCCCCTTGCTCCAACGAGCTGTACTTC CASKGAAPPCSNELYF
NA NA TRBJ2-3 TRBV7-2 TGTGCCAGCAGCGTCTCGGGGGTGGGGGCCATAAATACTCAGTATTTC CASSVSGVGAINTQYF
medium-sized NA TRBJ2-1 TRBV11-3 TGTGCCAGCAGCTTGCGACACAGGGTCAATGAGCAGTTCTTC CASSLRHRVNEQFF
once TRBD2 TRBJ2-7 TRBV20-1 TGCAGTGCTTATTTCGGGACTAACTACGAGCAGTACTTC CSAYFGTNYEQYF
once NA TRBJ2-3 TRBV7-8 TGTGCCAGCGGCTTCGTGGGGGGCGGCAAAGAGACGCAGTATTTC CASGFVGGGKETQYF
NA NA TRBJ2-1 TRBV7-2 TGTGCCAGCAGTCAGGTAGCGGCGAAAAATGAGCAGTTCTTC CASSQVAAKNEQFF
NA NA TRBJ2-4 TRBV7-6 TGTGCCAGCGTCTTAGCGCCGGGGGCCACAGACATTCAGTACTTC CASVLAPGATDIQYF
NA NA TRBJ2-2 TRBV5-1 TGCGCCAGCAGCTTGGCTGACGGGGAGCTGTTTTTT CASSLADGELFF